Following are 21 T cell receptor beta chains from one sample sequenced in a study of T cells in Graves' hyperthyroidism and ophthalmopathy. It was RNA transcripts that yielded the amplified TCR beta CDR3 regions. HTBI primers were used for first-round RT-PCR of the TCR CDR3. TCRdb analysed the multiplex PCR reads with MiXCR anew, one entry per CDR3 protein. The data hold under 400,000 distinct CDR3 sequences, with approximately 15% observed a single time. Sequencing input: blood. Every receptor here comes from a man aged 30 to 39 with Graves' hyperthyroidism.

The rearrangement joins TRBV29-1 to TRBJ2-7; D gene ambiguous. Germline CDR1 reads SQVTM; CDR2 reads ANQGSEA. This CDR3 is built from 13 residues. The germline V and J ends were trimmed by 4 bases and 3 bases, with 13 bases remaining between them. The CDR3: CSVGAAAGYEQYF. The CDR3 coding sequence is TGCAGCGTTGGGGCGGCAGCCGGCTACGAGCAGTACTTC.

This clonotype has a count of ten or more. The chain employs TRBV20-1 and TRBJ2-7; D is possibly TRBD2 (5 bases). The ends were cut back, 3 bases at V and 3 bases at J, with 12 bases in the middle. The V gene's germline CDR1 is DFQATT and CDR2 SNEGSKA (reference sequence). CDR3 length equals 13 residues. CDR3 in amino acids: CSARRAGLYEQYF. The CDR3 DNA reads as TGCAGTGCTAGGAGGGCAGGCCTCTACGAGCAGTACTTC.

This chain connects TRBV3-1 to TRBJ2-7; 8 bases map to TRBD2. V was pared by 1 base and J by 6 bases, with 8 bases of the junction left unmatched. In germline, CDR1 is LGHDT, CDR2 YNNKEL (reference sequence). The CDR3 runs 15 residues. The CDR3 DNA reads TGTGCCAGCAGCCAAGGATGGGGGCTAGCGGGCGAGCAGTACTTC. This gives the protein CASSQGWGLAGEQYF.

This clonotype was found many times. The chain carries TRBV20-1 and TRBJ2-7; 7 nucleotides align to TRBD1. The trim removed 4 bases at V and 2 bases at J, leaving 8 bases unmatched. The CDR3 contains 14 residues. Germline loops: CDR1 DFQATT, CDR2 SNEGSKA (reference sequence). The CDR3 bases are TGCAGTGCTACCCGCCTGGACAGGACCTACGAGCAGTACTTC. Residues: CSATRLDRTYEQYF.

This clonotype has at least ten counts. This chain connects TRBV6-2 or TRBV6-3 to TRBJ2-4; TRBD2 matches 13 bases. Germline V CDR1 and CDR2: MNHEY, SVGEGT. The V gene end was trimmed by 5 bases and the J gene end by 3 bases; junction bases not matched to a gene: 13. The CDR3 length is 19 residues. CDR3 DNA: TGTGCCAGCAGTCAGAGGACTAGCGGGAGAGCTACGCGCAAAAACATTCAGTACTTC. This gives the protein CASSQRTSGRATRKNIQYF.

This clonotype was detected many times. The chain employs TRBV15 and TRBJ2-7; D is tentatively TRBD1 or TRBD2 (5 bases each). Trimming stripped 7 bases from V and 7 bases from J, with 23 bases between. Germline assignment: CDR1 LNHNV and CDR2 YYDKDF (reference sequence). This CDR3 spans 15 amino acids. The CDR3 DNA reads TGTGCCACCACGAAATATAGGGACCGTCCAAGGGAGCAGTACTTC. Encoded protein: CATTKYRDRPREQYF.

This clonotype showed up just a few times. The rearrangement uses TRBV9 and TRBJ2-3; 7 bases line up with TRBD2. This CDR3 comprises 14 residues. The germline V gene has CDR1 SGDLS and CDR2 YYNGEE. V trimming: 4 bases; J trimming: 6 bases; junction bases outside the gene matches: 8. The CDR3 loop is CASSLLALGDTQYF. CDR3 in DNA: TGTGCCAGCAGCCTACTAGCGTTGGGGGATACGCAGTATTTT.

The DNA for the CDR3 is TGTGCCAGTAGTAAATGGGACAGGGGGGAGACCCAGTACTTC. The encoded protein is CASSKWDRGETQYF. This chain uses TRBV19 with TRBJ2-5; 11 bases line up with TRBD1. Trimming took 4 bases from V and 5 from J; bases not matched to a gene: 3. Germline values: CDR1 LNHDA, CDR2 SQIVND (reference sequence). The length of the CDR3 is 14 residues.

This clonotype was seen at least ten times. V is TRBV24-1 and J is TRBJ1-2; no reliable D call. With 5 bases removed from V and 5 bases from J, the gap between germline ends came to 14 bases. Germline values: CDR1 KGHDR, CDR2 SFDVKD. CDR3 length: 14 residues. The CDR3 bases are TGTGCCACCAGTGGTGGACGGCCGGATTATGGCTACACCTTC. Translated, it gives CATSGGRPDYGYTF.

This clonotype occurred many times. This chain joins TRBV27 and TRBJ2-3; no reliable D call. The CDR3 extends over 13 amino acids. The V end lost 1 base, the J end lost 4 bases, and 6 bases lay between the germline ends. Germline CDR1 reads MNHEY; CDR2 reads SMNVEV (reference sequence). CDR3 bases: TGTGCCAGCAGTTTATTTGGTGCAGATACGCAGTATTTT. This translates into CASSLFGADTQYF.

Many counts were recorded for this clonotype. J is TRBJ2-7 and V is TRBV11-2, with 16 bases identical to TRBD2. The J segment lost 7 bases and the V segment lost 5 bases, leaving 8 bases of the junction unmatched. The germline CDR1 and CDR2 sequences are SGHAT and FQNNGV. The CDR3 totals 16 residues. As DNA, the CDR3 is TGTGCCAGCAGCCCACCCGCGGGACTAGCGGGAGGGGAGCAGTACTTC. It codes for CASSPPAGLAGGEQYF.

This clonotype was recorded a few times. This rearrangement joins TRBV7-9 to TRBJ2-7, with no clear D. There are 12 residues in the CDR3. Germline CDR1 SEHNR, CDR2 FQNEAQ (reference sequence). V lost 1 base and J lost 6, with 7 bases in between. The CDR3 region has the DNA TGTGCCAGCAGCTTAGTGGGTCCCGAGCAGTACTTC. This gives the protein CASSLVGPEQYF.

Many counts were recorded for this clonotype. The chain links TRBV28 to TRBJ2-3; possibly TRBD1 or TRBD2 for D (5 bases each). Germline values: CDR1 MDHEN, CDR2 SYDVKM. V was trimmed by 3 bases and J by 5 bases, leaving 15 bases between them. The CDR3 spans 15 residues. The CDR3 sequence is CASSFVGASIDTQYF. CDR3 sequence (DNA): TGTGCCAGCAGTTTCGTCGGGGCGTCGATAGATACGCAGTATTTT.

This clonotype was seen a handful of times. V and J are TRBV7-9 and TRBJ2-1; 8 bases fit TRBD2. This CDR3 spans 15 amino acids. The J segment lost 4 bases and the V segment lost 6 bases, leaving 8 bases of the junction unmatched. The germline V gene has CDR1 SEHNR and CDR2 FQNEAQ (reference sequence). This CDR3 reads CASSRGGVRYNEQFF. The CDR3 DNA sequence: TGTGCCAGCAGTCGGGGGGGAGTGCGGTACAATGAGCAGTTCTTC.

This clonotype was detected only a few times. The rearrangement links TRBV27 to TRBJ2-1, with D perhaps TRBD2 (5 bases). Trimming removed 4 bases from V and 2 bases from J, with 9 bases in between. This CDR3 is built from 14 residues. Germline V gene sequence: CDR1 MNHEY, CDR2 SMNVEV (reference sequence). The chain's CDR3 is CASSWAGAYNEQFF. For the CDR3, the DNA is TGTGCCAGCAGTTGGGCGGGTGCCTACAATGAGCAGTTCTTC.

The chain has TRBV6-1 and TRBJ1-5; D is perhaps TRBD1 (5 bases). The V end lost 2 bases, the J end lost 7 bases, and 15 bases lay between the germline ends. Germline CDR1 reads MNHNS; CDR2 reads SASEGT. There are 15 residues in the CDR3. CDR3 protein: CASSEQGGGGQPQHF. CDR3 DNA: TGTGCCAGCAGTGAACAGGGTGGAGGAGGGCAGCCCCAGCATTTT.

The chain couples TRBV5-6 to TRBJ2-5; 8 bases agree with TRBD2. V gave up 4 bases and J gave up 2 bases; unmatched junction bases: 13. This CDR3 is 17 amino acids long. The germline V gene has CDR1 SGHDT and CDR2 YYEEEE. The CDR3: CASSPVSSGRGQETQYF. The DNA of the CDR3 is TGTGCCAGCAGCCCCGTCTCGAGCGGGAGAGGGCAAGAGACCCAGTACTTC. The whole variable domain, remainder taken from reference TRBV5-6 and TRBJ2-5, is DAGVTQSPTHLIKTRGQQVTLRCSPKSGHDTVSWYQQALGQGPQFIFQYYEEEERQRGNFPDRFSGHQFPNYSSELNVNALLLGDSALYLCASSPVSSGRGQETQYFGPGTRLLVL.

The chain combines TRBV5-6 with TRBJ1-2; D ambiguous. The CDR3 covers 14 residues. The ends were cut back, 1 base at V and 7 bases at J, with 14 bases in the middle. CDR1 is SGHDT, CDR2 YYEEEE, per germline. This chain's CDR3 is CASSLPARHPGYTF. CDR3 bases: TGTGCCAGCAGCTTGCCCGCCAGGCACCCTGGCTACACCTTC.

This clonotype has at least ten counts. J is TRBJ2-7 and V is TRBV7-9, with 8 bases fitting TRBD2. Trimming removed 1 base from V and 5 bases from J; junction bases left unmatched: 10. The CDR3 is made up of 16 amino acids. Germline CDR1 is SEHNR and CDR2 is FQNEAQ (reference sequence). Here the CDR3 DNA reads TGTGCCAGCAGCTTAGTGGGATTAGCGGGAATGGACGAGCAGTACTTC. Residues: CASSLVGLAGMDEQYF.

The V call is TRBV6-8, the J call TRBJ2-7, with D maybe TRBD2 (6 bases). This CDR3 region has 17 residues. The V gene lost 0 bases and the J gene lost 3 bases, with 18 bases spanning the gap. In germline, CDR1 is MNHGY, CDR2 SAAAGT. The DNA for the CDR3 is TGTGCCAGCAGTTACTCGATTATTACGGGAGTCCTCTACGAGCAGTACTTC. Translating it yields CASSYSIITGVLYEQYF.

The gene calls are TRBV12-5 and TRBJ2-1, with D perhaps given as TRBD1 or TRBD2 (5 bases each). V was pared by 2 bases and J by 12 bases, with 26 bases between. Looked up from germline, CDR1 is LGHNT and CDR2 is FRNRAP. The CDR3 is made up of 17 amino acids. The CDR3 spells CASGLKPGRLFLYGQFF. Written as DNA, the CDR3 is TGTGCTAGTGGTTTGAAACCGGGACGTTTGTTTCTATATGGGCAGTTCTTC.